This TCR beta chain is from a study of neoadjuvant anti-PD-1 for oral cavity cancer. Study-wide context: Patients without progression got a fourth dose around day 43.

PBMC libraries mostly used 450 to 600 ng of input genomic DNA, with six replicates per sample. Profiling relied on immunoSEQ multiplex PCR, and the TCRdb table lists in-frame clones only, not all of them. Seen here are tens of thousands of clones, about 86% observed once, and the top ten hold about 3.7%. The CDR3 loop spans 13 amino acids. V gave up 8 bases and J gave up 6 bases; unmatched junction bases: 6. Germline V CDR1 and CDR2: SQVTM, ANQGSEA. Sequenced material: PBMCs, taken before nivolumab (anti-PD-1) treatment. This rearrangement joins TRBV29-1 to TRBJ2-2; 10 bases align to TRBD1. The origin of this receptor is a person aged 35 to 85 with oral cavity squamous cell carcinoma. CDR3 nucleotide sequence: TGCAGCCCAGGGACAGGGGACGCCGGGGAGCTGTTTTTT. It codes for CSPGTGDAGELFF.